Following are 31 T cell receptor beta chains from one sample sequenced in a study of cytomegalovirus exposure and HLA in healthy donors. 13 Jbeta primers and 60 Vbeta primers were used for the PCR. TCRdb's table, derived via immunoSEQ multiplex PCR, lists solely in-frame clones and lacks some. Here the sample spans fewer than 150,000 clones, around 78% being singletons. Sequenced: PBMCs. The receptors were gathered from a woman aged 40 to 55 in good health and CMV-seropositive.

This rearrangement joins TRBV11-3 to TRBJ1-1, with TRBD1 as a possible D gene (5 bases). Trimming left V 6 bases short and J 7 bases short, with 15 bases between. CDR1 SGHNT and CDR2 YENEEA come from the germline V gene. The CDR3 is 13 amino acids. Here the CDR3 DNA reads TGTGCCAGCAGATTTAACGACGGGGGTGAAGCTTTCTTT. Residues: CASRFNDGGEAFF.

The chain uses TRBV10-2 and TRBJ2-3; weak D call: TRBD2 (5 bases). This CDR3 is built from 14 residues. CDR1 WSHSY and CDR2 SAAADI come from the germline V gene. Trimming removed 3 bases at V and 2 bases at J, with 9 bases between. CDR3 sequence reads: CASSEPGDTDTQYF. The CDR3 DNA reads TGCGCCAGCAGTGAACCCGGGGACACAGATACGCAGTATTTT.

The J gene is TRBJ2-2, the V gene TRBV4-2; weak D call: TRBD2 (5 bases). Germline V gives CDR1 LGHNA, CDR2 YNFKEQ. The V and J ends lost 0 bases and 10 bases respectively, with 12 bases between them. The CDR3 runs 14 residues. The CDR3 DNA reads TGTGCCAGCAGCCAAGATCTAGAGGGAAAGGAGCTGTTTTTT. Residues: CASSQDLEGKELFF.

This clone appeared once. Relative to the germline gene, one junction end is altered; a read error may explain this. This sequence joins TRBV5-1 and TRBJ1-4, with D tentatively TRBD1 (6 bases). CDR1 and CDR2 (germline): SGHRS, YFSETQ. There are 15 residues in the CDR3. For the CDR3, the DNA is TGCGCCAGCGGCTTAACGGGACAAAATAATGAAAAACTGTTTTTT. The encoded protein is CASGLTGQNNEKLFF.

In DNA form, the CDR3 reads TGTGCCAGCAGCTTGGCCCTAGTCGAAGAGACCCAGTACTTC. The encoded protein is CASSLALVEETQYF. The chain is built from TRBV5-4 and TRBJ2-5; D is unresolved. CDR3 length: 14 residues. CDR1 is SGHNT, CDR2 YYREEE, per germline (reference sequence). V lost 0 bases and J 3 bases, leaving 9 bases between the germline ends.

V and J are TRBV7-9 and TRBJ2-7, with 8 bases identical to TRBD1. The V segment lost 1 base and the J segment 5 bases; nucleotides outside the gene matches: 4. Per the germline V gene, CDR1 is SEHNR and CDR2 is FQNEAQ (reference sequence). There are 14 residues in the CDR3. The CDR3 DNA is TGTGCCAGCAGCTTAGTGGCAGGGGGCGACGAGCAGTACTTC. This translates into CASSLVAGGDEQYF.

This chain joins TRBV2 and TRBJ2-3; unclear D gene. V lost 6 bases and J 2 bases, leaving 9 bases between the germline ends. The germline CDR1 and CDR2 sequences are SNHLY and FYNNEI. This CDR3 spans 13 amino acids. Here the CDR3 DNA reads TGTGCCAGCAGGCTAGGATCCACAGATACGCAGTATTTT. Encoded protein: CASRLGSTDTQYF.

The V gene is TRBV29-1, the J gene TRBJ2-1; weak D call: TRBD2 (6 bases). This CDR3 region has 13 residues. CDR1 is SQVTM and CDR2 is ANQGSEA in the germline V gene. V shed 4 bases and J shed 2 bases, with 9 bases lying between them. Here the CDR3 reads CSVGWEAYNEQFF. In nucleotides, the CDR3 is TGCAGCGTTGGATGGGAGGCCTACAATGAGCAGTTCTTC.

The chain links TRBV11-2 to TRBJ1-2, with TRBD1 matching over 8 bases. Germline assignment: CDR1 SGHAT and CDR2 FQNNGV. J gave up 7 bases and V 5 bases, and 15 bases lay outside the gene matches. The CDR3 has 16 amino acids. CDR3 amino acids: CASSRDRGGRGIGYTF. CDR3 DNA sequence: TGTGCCAGCAGCCGCGACAGGGGAGGCCGAGGGATTGGCTACACCTTC.

The CDR3 nucleotides read TGTGCTAGTGCCAGAACTAGCGGCCCTAGCACAGATACGCAGTATTTT. Protein sequence: CASARTSGPSTDTQYF. The gene calls are TRBV12-5 and TRBJ2-3; 8 bases are shared with TRBD2. The CDR3 sequence is 16 residues long. V lost 7 bases to trimming and J lost 0 bases; unmatched junction nucleotides: 9. Germline V gene sequence: CDR1 LGHNT, CDR2 FRNRAP.

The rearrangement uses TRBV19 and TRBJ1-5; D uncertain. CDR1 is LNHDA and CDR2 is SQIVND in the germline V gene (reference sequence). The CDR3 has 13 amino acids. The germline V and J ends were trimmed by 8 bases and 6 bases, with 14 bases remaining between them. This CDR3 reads CASGRGLGQPQHF. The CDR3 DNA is TGTGCCAGTGGTCGAGGGCTGGGTCAGCCCCAGCATTTT.

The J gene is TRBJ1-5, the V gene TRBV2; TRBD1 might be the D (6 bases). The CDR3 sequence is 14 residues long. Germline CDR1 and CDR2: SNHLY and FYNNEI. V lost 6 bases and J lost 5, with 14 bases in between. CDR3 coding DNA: TGTGCCAGCAGCACAGGACAGCCGGATCAGCCCCAGCATTTT. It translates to CASSTGQPDQPQHF. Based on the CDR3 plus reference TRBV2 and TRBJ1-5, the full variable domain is EPEVTQTPSHQVTQMGQEVILRCVPISNHLYFYWYRQILGQKVEFLVSFYNNEISEKSEIFDDQFSVERPDGSNFTLKIRSTKLEDSAMYFCASSTGQPDQPQHFGDGTRLSIL.

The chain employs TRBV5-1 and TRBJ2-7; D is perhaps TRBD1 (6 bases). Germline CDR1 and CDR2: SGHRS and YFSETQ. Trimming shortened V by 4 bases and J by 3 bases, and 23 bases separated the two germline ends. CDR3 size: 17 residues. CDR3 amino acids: CASSSGGLLSSLYEQYF. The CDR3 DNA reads TGCGCCAGCAGCAGTGGGGGCCTCTTATCCTCGCTCTACGAGCAGTACTTC.

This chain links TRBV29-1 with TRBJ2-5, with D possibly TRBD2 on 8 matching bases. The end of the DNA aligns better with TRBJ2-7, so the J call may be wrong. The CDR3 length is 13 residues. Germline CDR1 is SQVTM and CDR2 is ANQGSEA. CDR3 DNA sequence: TGCAGCGGCTTAGCGGGACAGCCCTACGAGCAGTACTTC. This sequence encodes CSGLAGQPYEQYF.

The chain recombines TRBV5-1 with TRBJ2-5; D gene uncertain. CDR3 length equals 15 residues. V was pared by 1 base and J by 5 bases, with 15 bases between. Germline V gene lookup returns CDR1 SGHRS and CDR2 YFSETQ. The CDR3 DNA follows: TGCGCCAGCAGCTTGTGGAGAGGTGAGCAGGAGACCCAGTACTTC. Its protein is CASSLWRGEQETQYF.

In DNA, the CDR3 is TGTGCCAGCTCACCTCCCGGGTCCCCGAACACTGAAGCTTTCTTT. Protein sequence: CASSPPGSPNTEAFF. This chain joins TRBV18 and TRBJ1-1; D gene unclear. The germline gives CDR1 KGHSH, CDR2 LQKENI. The CDR3 runs to 15 residues. The V end was cut by 3 bases, the J end by 1 base, with 12 bases between.

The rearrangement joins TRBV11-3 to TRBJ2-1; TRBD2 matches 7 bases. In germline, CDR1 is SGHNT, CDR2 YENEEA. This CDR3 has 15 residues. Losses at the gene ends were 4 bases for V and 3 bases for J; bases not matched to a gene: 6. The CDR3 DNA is TGTGCCAGCAGCTCCCTGGGGGGGAACTACAATGAGCAGTTCTTC. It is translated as CASSSLGGNYNEQFF.

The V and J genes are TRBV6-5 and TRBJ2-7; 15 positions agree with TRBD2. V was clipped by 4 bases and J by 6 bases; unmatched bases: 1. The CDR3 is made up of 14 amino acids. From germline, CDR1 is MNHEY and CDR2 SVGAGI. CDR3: CASSLGLAGGEQYF. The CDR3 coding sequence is TGTGCCAGCAGTTTGGGACTAGCGGGAGGCGAGCAGTACTTC.

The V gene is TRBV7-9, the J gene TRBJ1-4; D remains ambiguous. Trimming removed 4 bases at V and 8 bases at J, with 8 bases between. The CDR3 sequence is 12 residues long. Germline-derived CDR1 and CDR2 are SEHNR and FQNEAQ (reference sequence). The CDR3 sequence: CASSSREEKLFF. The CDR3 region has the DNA TGTGCCAGCAGCTCACGGGAGGAAAAACTGTTTTTT.

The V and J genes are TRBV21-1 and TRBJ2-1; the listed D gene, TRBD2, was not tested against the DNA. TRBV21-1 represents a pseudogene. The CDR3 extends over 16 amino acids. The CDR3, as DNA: TGTGCCAGCAGCAACGAACTAGCGGAACCCTACAATGAGCAGTTCTTC. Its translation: CASSNELAEPYNEQFF.

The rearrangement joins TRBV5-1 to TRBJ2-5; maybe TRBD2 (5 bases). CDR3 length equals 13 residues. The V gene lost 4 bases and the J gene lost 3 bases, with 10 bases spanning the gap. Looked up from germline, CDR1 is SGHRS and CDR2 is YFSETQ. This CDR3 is CASSLGLKETQYF. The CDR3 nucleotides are TGCGCCAGCAGCCTTGGACTCAAAGAGACCCAGTACTTC.

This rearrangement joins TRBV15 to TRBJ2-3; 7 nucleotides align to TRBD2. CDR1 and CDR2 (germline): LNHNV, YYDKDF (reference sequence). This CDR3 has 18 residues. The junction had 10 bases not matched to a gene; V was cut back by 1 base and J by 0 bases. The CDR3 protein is CATSRAVGFGGSTDTQYF. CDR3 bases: TGTGCCACCAGCAGAGCCGTGGGTTTCGGGGGGAGCACAGATACGCAGTATTTT.

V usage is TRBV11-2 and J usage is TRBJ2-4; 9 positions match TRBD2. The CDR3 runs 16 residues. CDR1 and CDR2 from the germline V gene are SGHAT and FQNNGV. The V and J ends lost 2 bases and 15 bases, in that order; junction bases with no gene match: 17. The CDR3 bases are TGTGCCAGCAGCTTAACAGCGGCGGGAGGGTCCGGTTCTGCGTACTTC. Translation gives CASSLTAAGGSGSAYF.

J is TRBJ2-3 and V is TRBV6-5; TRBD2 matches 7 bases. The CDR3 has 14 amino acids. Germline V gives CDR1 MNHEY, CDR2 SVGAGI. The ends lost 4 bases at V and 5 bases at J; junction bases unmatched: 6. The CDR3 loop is CASSSNGRRDTQYF. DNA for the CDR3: TGTGCCAGCAGTTCAAACGGGAGGAGAGATACGCAGTATTTT.

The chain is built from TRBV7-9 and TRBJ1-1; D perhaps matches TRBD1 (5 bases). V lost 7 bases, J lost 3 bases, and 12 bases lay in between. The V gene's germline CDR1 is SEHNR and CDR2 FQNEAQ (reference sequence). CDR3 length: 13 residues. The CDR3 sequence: CASTLFRDTEAFF. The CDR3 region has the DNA TGTGCCAGCACCCTGTTCAGGGACACTGAAGCTTTCTTT.

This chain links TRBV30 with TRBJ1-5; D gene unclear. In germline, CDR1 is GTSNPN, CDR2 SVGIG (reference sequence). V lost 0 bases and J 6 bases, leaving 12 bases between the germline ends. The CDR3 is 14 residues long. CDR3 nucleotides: TGTGCCTGGAGTGTACTCTTTGGAGGTCAGCCCCAGCATTTT. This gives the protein CAWSVLFGGQPQHF.

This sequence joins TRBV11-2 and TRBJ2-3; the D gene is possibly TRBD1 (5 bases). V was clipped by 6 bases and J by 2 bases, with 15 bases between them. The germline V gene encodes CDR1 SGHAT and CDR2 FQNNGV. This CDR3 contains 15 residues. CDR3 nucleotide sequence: TGTGCCAGCAGGCAAAGGGGCAGCGTCACAGATACGCAGTATTTT. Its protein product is CASRQRGSVTDTQYF.

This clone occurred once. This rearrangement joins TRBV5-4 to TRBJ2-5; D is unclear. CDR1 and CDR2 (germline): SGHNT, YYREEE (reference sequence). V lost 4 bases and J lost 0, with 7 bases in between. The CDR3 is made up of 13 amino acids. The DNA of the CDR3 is TGTGCCAGCAGCCTCCAGGACCAAGAGACCCAGTACTTC. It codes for CASSLQDQETQYF.

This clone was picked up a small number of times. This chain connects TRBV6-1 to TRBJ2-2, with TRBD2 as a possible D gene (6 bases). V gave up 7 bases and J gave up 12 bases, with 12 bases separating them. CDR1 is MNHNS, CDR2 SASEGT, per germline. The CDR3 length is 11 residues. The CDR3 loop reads CASTSGVQLFF. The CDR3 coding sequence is TGTGCCAGCACCTCGGGGGTGCAGCTGTTTTTT.

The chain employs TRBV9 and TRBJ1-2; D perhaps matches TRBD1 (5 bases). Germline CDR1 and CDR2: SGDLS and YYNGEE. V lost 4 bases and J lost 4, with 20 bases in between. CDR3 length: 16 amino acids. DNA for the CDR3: TGTGCCAGCAGCTTAGGGGAGCTCGGAGTCCCCTATGGCTACACCTTC. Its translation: CASSLGELGVPYGYTF.

The DNA for the CDR3 is TGTGCCACCAGCAGAGATCGGGTTACCCTTCCCTTCTCCTTCCTTACGCAGTATTTT. Its translation: CATSRDRVTLPFSFLTQYF. The chain links TRBV15 to TRBJ2-3; D ambiguous. Trimming removed 0 bases at V and 8 bases at J, with 27 bases between. Germline CDR1 reads LNHNV; CDR2 reads YYDKDF (reference sequence). CDR3 length: 19 residues.